This is a list of T cell receptor beta chains from one sample in a study of blood T cell repertoires in COVID-19. Clones were sequenced by immunoSEQ multiplex PCR, and TCRdb holds only the in-frame ones, with some missing. Here the sample spans fewer than 90,000 clones, 65% to 85% being singletons. Sequenced: peripheral blood. Receptor source: a man between 65 and 85 years old with COVID-19, enrolled during active disease. CDR3s include the opening cysteine and the closing phenylalanine or tryptophan. A D gene is named only where the DNA matches it firmly. Rows give clone size only sometimes, using once, few, many, or a class for an expanded clone.

j_gene | d_gene | abundance | v_gene | len | CDR3aa | CDR3nt
TRBJ1-5 | - | - | TRBV6-1 | 16 | CASSDPRRGRSQPQHF | TGTGCCAGCAGTGACCCGAGAAGAGGGCGAAGTCAGCCCCAGCATTTT
TRBJ1-3 | - | - | TRBV9 | 15 | CASSVVGSSGNTIYF | TGTGCCAGCAGCGTAGTAGGGAGCTCTGGAAACACCATATATTTT
TRBJ2-1 | TRBD2 | - | TRBV11-2 | 19 | CASSLFRLAGGGSYNEQFF | TGTGCCAGCAGCTTATTTCGTCTAGCGGGAGGGGGGTCCTACAATGAGCAGTTCTTC
TRBJ2-1 | - | - | TRBV20-1 | 14 | CSASAAGRNNEQFF | TGCAGTGCTAGTGCAGCGGGTCGAAACAATGAGCAGTTCTTC
TRBJ1-3 | - | - | TRBV27 | 13 | CASSFREGNTIYF | TGTGCCAGCAGTTTTCGGGAGGGAAACACCATATATTTT
TRBJ1-6 | TRBD1 | - | TRBV10-3 | 14 | CAIRAGQGYSPLHF | TGTGCCATCAGAGCGGGACAGGGTTATTCACCCCTCCACTTT
TRBJ1-4 | - | - | TRBV30 | 12 | CAWSVRGEKLFF | TGTGCCTGGAGTGTACGGGGTGAAAAACTGTTTTTT
TRBJ2-3 | TRBD2 | - | TRBV7-2 | 18 | CASSQRLAGGTSTDTQYF | TGTGCCAGCAGCCAACGACTAGCGGGGGGAACTAGCACAGATACGCAGTATTTT
TRBJ1-3 | - | - | TRBV5-8 | 16 | CASSPGLTSSGNTIYF | TGTGCCAGCAGCCCGGGACTCACTAGCTCTGGAAACACCATATATTTT
TRBJ2-1 | - | - | TRBV6-6 | 15 | CASRERGSSYNEQFF | TGTGCCAGCAGGGAACGGGGTAGCTCCTACAATGAGCAGTTCTTC
TRBJ1-5 | - | few | TRBV7-2 | 14 | CASSLVAGDQPQHF | TGTGCCAGCAGCTTAGTTGCAGGGGATCAGCCCCAGCATTTT
TRBJ2-5 | - | - | TRBV7-3 | 12 | CASSSMGGPQYF | TGTGCCAGCAGCTCGATGGGGGGGCCCCAGTACTTC
TRBJ2-2 | - | - | TRBV4-3 | 19 | CASSQVLASTVGGTGELFF | TGCGCCAGCAGCCAAGTTCTTGCCAGCACCGTGGGGGGAACCGGGGAGCTGTTTTTT
TRBJ1-2 | - | - | TRBV15 | 15 | CATSSRTGPAGGYTF | TGTGCCACCAGCAGCCGGACTGGGCCGGCGGGTGGCTACACCTTC
TRBJ2-4 | TRBD1 | many | TRBV11-2 | 16 | CASSPFGRDRVHIQYF | TGTGCCAGCAGCCCCTTTGGGAGGGACAGGGTTCACATTCAGTACTTC
TRBJ1-6 | TRBD1 | many | TRBV19 | 13 | CAIQQGANSPLHF | TGTGCCATCCAACAGGGGGCCAATTCACCCCTCCACTTT
TRBJ1-2 | TRBD1 | - | TRBV15 | 14 | CATSLQGSDYGYTF | TGTGCCACCAGCCTACAGGGGAGTGACTATGGCTACACCTTC
TRBJ2-2 | TRBD2 | - | TRBV7-7 | 14 | CASSPSGIGGELFF | TGTGCCAGCAGCCCTAGCGGGATAGGCGGGGAGCTGTTTTTT
TRBJ1-2 | - | - | TRBV5-6 | 13 | CASSLRGPGGYTF | TGTGCCAGCAGCTTACGAGGCCCCGGGGGGTACACCTTC
TRBJ2-1 | - | few | TRBV9 | 13 | CASSLDLYNEQFF | TGTGCCAGCAGCCTGGACTTATACAATGAGCAGTTCTTC
TRBJ1-1 | - | - | TRBV28 | 16 | CASAMGGDGQNTEAFF | TGTGCCAGCGCAATGGGGGGGGACGGACAGAACACTGAAGCTTTCTTT
TRBJ2-7 | TRBD1 | - | TRBV4-1 | 14 | CASSYSTGAGEQYF | TGCGCCAGCAGCTACTCGACAGGGGCAGGTGAGCAGTACTTC
TRBJ2-5 | - | once | TRBV29-1 | 14 | CSVKEGGRGETQYF | TGCAGCGTTAAAGAGGGGGGGCGAGGGGAGACCCAGTACTTC
TRBJ2-2 | - | - | TRBV7-2 | 16 | CASSLDGGLYTGELFF | TGTGCCAGCAGCTTAGATGGCGGTCTTTACACCGGGGAGCTGTTTTTT
TRBJ2-7 | - | - | TRBV6-6 | 15 | CASSPAAAALYEQYF | TGTGCCAGCAGCCCGGCAGCGGCCGCGCTCTACGAGCAGTACTTC
TRBJ1-2 | TRBD1 | - | TRBV10-3 | 14 | CAISNDRGPDGYTF | TGTGCCATCAGCAACGACAGGGGGCCGGATGGCTACACCTTC
TRBJ2-2 | - | few | TRBV10-1 | 16 | CASSTTGARGTGELFF | TGCGCCAGCAGTACCACAGGGGCGCGGGGCACCGGGGAGCTGTTTTTT
TRBJ2-1 | TRBD2 | - | TRBV28 | 14 | CASSRRARLAGMFF | TGTGCCAGCAGCCGAAGGGCCAGGCTAGCGGGAATGTTCTTC